These T cell receptor beta chains were read from a single sample in a study of T cell responses to AZD1222 COVID-19 vaccine. Assay: immunoSEQ multiplex PCR; the TCRdb copy retains only in-frame clones and omits some. The sample consists of around 97,000 clones, about nine tenths of them appearing once. The sample was peripheral blood, taken on day 0 of AZD1222 vaccination. These receptors originate from an adult in good health. Both conserved end residues are part of each CDR3. Fields, in order: J gene, V gene, D gene, CDR3 DNA, CDR3 protein. A D gene is named only where the DNA matches it firmly.

TRBJ1-2 TRBV5-1 TRBD1 TGCGCCAGCAGCCCCGGGACAGGTCTTCTCGGCTATGGCTACACCTTC CASSPGTGLLGYGYTF
TRBJ2-5 TRBV29-1 NA TGCAGCGTTGGGCAGGACCAAGAGACCCAGTACTTC CSVGQDQETQYF
TRBJ2-7 TRBV5-5 NA TGTGCCAGCAGCCTCTTAGGTGCAGGGAGTAACGAGCAGTACTTC CASSLLGAGSNEQYF
TRBJ2-5 TRBV19 TRBD1 TGTGCCAGTAGTCGGCTCCCGGGACAGGGAGGAGAGACCCAGTACTTC CASSRLPGQGGETQYF
TRBJ1-6 TRBV5-4 NA TGTGCCAGCAGCTACAGACACGGGGGCAACTGGAAATCACCCCTCCACTTT CASSYRHGGNWKSPLHF
TRBJ1-2 TRBV2 NA TGTGCCAGCAGTGTTGGCAGGGAGGCGTATGGCTACACCTTC CASSVGREAYGYTF
TRBJ2-6 TRBV5-5 NA TGTGCCAGCAGCTTGATCTCCCCGGGGGCTGGGGCCAACGTCCTGACTTTC CASSLISPGAGANVLTF
TRBJ1-6 TRBV7-9 NA TGTGCCAGCAGCTTAATGGGGGGATCACCCCTCCACTTT CASSLMGGSPLHF
TRBJ1-2 TRBV6-2/TRBV6-3 NA TGTGCCAGCAGTGACCAGAATGGACGTAACTATGGCTACACCTTC CASSDQNGRNYGYTF
TRBJ1-4 TRBV15 NA TGTGCCACCAGCAGAGGTTCAGGGGCGGAAAAACTGTTTTTT CATSRGSGAEKLFF
TRBJ2-6 TRBV7-2 NA TGTGCCAGCAGCTCCTACAGGGCCTCTGGGGCCAACGTCCTGACTTTC CASSSYRASGANVLTF
TRBJ1-6 TRBV5-4 NA TGTGCCAGCCAGGACTGGGGTGTTTCACCCCTCCACTTT CASQDWGVSPLHF
TRBJ1-6 TRBV9 NA TGTGCCAGCAGCTTCAAGACGAATTCACCCCTCCACTTT CASSFKTNSPLHF
TRBJ1-2 TRBV7-2 NA TGTGCCAGCAGCTTAGAGGGCACACAGGGACGGGGCTACACCTTC CASSLEGTQGRGYTF
TRBJ1-1 TRBV2 NA TGTGCCAGCAGAACACGGGGGTGGCAGATAATGAACACTGAAGCTTTCTTT CASRTRGWQIMNTEAFF